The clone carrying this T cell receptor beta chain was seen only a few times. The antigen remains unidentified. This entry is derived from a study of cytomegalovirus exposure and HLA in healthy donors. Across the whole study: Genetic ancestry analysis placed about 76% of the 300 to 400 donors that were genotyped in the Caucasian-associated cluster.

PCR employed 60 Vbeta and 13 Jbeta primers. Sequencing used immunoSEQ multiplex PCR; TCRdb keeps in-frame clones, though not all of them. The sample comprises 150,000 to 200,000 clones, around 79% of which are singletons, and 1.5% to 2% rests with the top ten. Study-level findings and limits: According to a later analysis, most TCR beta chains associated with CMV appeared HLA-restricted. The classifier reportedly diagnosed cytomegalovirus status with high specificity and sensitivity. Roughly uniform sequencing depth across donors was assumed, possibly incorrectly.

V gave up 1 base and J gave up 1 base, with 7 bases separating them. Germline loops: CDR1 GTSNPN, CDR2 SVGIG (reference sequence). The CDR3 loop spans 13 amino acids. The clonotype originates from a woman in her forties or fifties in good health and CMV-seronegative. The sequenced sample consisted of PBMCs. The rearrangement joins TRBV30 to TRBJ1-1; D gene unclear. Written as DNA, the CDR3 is TGTGCCTGGAGTGCCACAGCGAACACTGAAGCTTTCTTT. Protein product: CAWSATANTEAFF.